The T cell receptor (beta chain) described here comes from a study of beta chain features in type 1 diabetes. Findings and limits, study-wide: There were fewer insertions and more deletions at the VDJ junctions of type 1 diabetes patients.

With respect to this clone: Its antigen is not known.

As every portion of the isolated RNA was reverse transcribed, the sequencing read expressed TCRB transcripts. Sequenced by immunoSEQ multiplex PCR; TCRdb stores in-frame clones only, minus some. The sample yields approximately 150,000 clones, 10% seen once. The CDR3 loop spans 16 amino acids. The receptor's source is a young man in good health. The sample taken for sequencing was naive CD4+ T cells from blood. The V call is TRBV21-1, the J call TRBJ2-1; the table's D gene call, TRBD1, was not cross checked with the DNA. TRBV21-1 is a documented pseudogene. The CDR3, as DNA: TGTGCCAGCAGCCCCCCCAGGGGACCCACTCTTAATGAGCAGTTCTTC. Its protein is CASSPPRGPTLNEQFF.